This record looks at one T cell receptor (beta chain) sequence and its context. The source of the sample is a study of blood T cell repertoires in COVID-19. Whole-study context: Sites across the United States, Italy and Spain contributed samples from acute and convalescent COVID-19. Sources were T cells, B-cell-depleted T cells, or PBMCs; the material itself was cDNA or gDNA.

As handled by the study authors: Reference gene primer amplification yielded estimated nucleated cell counts. Assay: immunoSEQ multiplex PCR; the TCRdb copy retains only in-frame clones and omits some. That table furnishes V, J and clone size, whereas the DNA furnished D and trimming. The table has around 200,000 clones, about nine tenths seen once; the top ten hold roughly 3.3%. The CDR3 covers 15 residues. Germline trimming cut 5 bases from V and 3 bases from J; bases unmatched to any gene: 7. Per the germline V gene, CDR1 is SGHTA and CDR2 is FQGNSA. The chain uses TRBV7-2 and TRBJ1-5, with 7 bases that match TRBD1. The specimen sequenced was peripheral blood. This clonotype originated in a man aged 70 or older with acute or convalescent COVID-19. In DNA form, the CDR3 reads TGTGCCAGCAGCCCAAAGACAGGGAACAATCAGCCCCAGCATTTT. Translated: CASSPKTGNNQPQHF.